These T cell receptor beta chains were read from a single sample in a study of T cells in Graves' hyperthyroidism and ophthalmopathy. TCRdb reprocessed the multiplex PCR reads with MiXCR, giving one entry per CDR3 protein. This table has 640,000 or so distinct CDR3 sequences, about 15% appearing once. Input material: blood. The receptors here all came from a middle-aged woman with Graves' ophthalmopathy. CDR3s include the opening cysteine and the closing phenylalanine or tryptophan. A D gene is named only where the DNA matches it firmly. Clone size is shown for a subset of rows, as once, few, many or a class of expanded clone.

clone_size cdr3_length j_call d_call v_call cdr3_aa cdr3_nt
many 15 TRBJ1-5 - TRBV12-3/TRBV12-4 CASSETGPLEQPQHF TGTGCCAGCAGTGAAACGGGACCTCTCGAACAGCCCCAGCATTTT
- 16 TRBJ2-7 - TRBV6-4 CASSFHGGRASYEQYF TGTGCCAGCAGTTTCCACGGAGGGCGGGCATCCTACGAGCAGTACTTC
many 15 TRBJ2-5 - TRBV6-5 CASSFLPDSQETQYF TGTGCCAGCAGTTTCCTACCGGACAGTCAGGAGACCCAGTACTTC
- 16 TRBJ2-5 TRBD1 TRBV12-3/TRBV12-4 CASSSFRDREGETQYF TGTGCCAGCAGTTCGTTCCGGGACAGGGAGGGGGAGACCCAGTACTTC
- 15 TRBJ1-3 - TRBV28 CASSSGRYSGNTIYF TGTGCCAGCAGTAGTGGACGATACTCTGGAAACACCATATATTTT
many 11 TRBJ2-5 - TRBV20-1 CSASGQETQYF TGCAGTGCTAGCGGGCAAGAGACCCAGTACTTC
many 12 TRBJ1-1 - TRBV28 CASSSGHTEAFF TGTGCCAGCAGTTCAGGGCACACTGAAGCTTTCTTT
few 15 TRBJ1-1 - TRBV4-1 CASSRPGTRYTEAFF TGCGCCAGCAGCCGCCCCGGGACACGTTACACTGAAGCTTTCTTT
many 14 TRBJ2-7 TRBD2 TRBV5-1 CASSFAAGGGEQYF TGCGCCAGCAGCTTCGCAGCGGGAGGGGGCGAGCAGTACTTC
many 14 TRBJ1-1 - TRBV30 CAWSGEQTNTEAFF TGTGCCTGGAGTGGAGAACAGACGAACACTGAAGCTTTCTTT
few 13 TRBJ2-3 - TRBV14 CASSQIRGDTQYF TGTGCCAGCAGCCAAATCAGAGGAGATACGCAGTATTTT
few 16 TRBJ2-2 - TRBV7-3 CASSLTPGSSTGELFF TGTGCCAGCAGCTTAACCCCCGGGAGTTCGACCGGGGAGCTGTTTTTT
many 13 TRBJ1-2 - TRBV11-1 CASSLGPTPGYTF TGTGCCAGCAGCCTAGGACCGACTCCTGGCTACACCTTC
few 14 TRBJ1-3 - TRBV3-1 CASTQGLSGNTIYF TGTGCCAGCACCCAAGGGCTCTCTGGAAACACCATATATTTT
many 13 TRBJ1-1 TRBD1 TRBV7-9 CASFGTGGTEAFF TGTGCCAGCTTTGGGACAGGAGGGACTGAAGCTTTCTTT
- 12 TRBJ2-2 - TRBV30 CACKIASGELFF TGTGCCTGTAAAATAGCGTCGGGGGAGCTGTTTTTT
many 15 TRBJ1-2 - TRBV2 CASIPNNPDMGGYTF TGTGCCAGCATTCCCAATAACCCGGACATGGGGGGCTACACCTTC
many 12 TRBJ1-2 - TRBV28 CASSLSRGGYTF TGTGCCAGCAGTTTATCCCGCGGTGGCTACACCTTC
many 13 TRBJ1-1 TRBD1 TRBV19 CASSPDRGAEAFF TGTGCCAGTAGCCCTGACAGGGGTGCTGAAGCTTTCTTT
few 16 TRBJ2-2 TRBD1 TRBV24-1 CATSDKDRGGDGELFF TGTGCCACCAGTGATAAGGACAGGGGGGGAGACGGGGAGCTGTTTTTT
many 13 TRBJ1-1 - TRBV28 CASTLANRNEAFF TGTGCCAGCACCTTGGCTAACCGGAATGAAGCTTTCTTT
few 18 TRBJ1-1 - TRBV27 CASSSYWTPDGLSTEAFF TGTGCCAGCAGTTCCTATTGGACCCCCGACGGTCTGAGCACTGAAGCTTTCTTT
many 16 TRBJ1-5 - TRBV6-1 CASSGMTGSFNQPQHF TGTGCCAGCAGTGGAATGACCGGGTCTTTCAATCAGCCCCAGCATTTT
- 15 TRBJ1-6 TRBD1 TRBV28 CASSSQGQGFSPLHF TGTGCCAGCAGTTCACAGGGACAGGGGTTTTCACCCCTCCACTTT
many 13 TRBJ2-7 - TRBV12-3/TRBV12-4 CASSFSQNYEQYF TGTGCCAGCAGTTTTTCCCAGAACTACGAGCAGTACTTC
many 12 TRBJ2-7 - TRBV30 CATRPRSYEQYF TGTGCCACCAGGCCCCGTTCCTACGAGCAGTACTTC
few 15 TRBJ2-7 TRBD2 TRBV6-2/TRBV6-3 CASSYGTRGTYEQYF TGTGCCAGCAGTTACGGGACTAGAGGTACCTACGAGCAGTACTTC
many 14 TRBJ2-7 - TRBV7-9 CASSLASQMEEQYF TGTGCCAGCAGCTTAGCTAGCCAGATGGAGGAGCAGTACTTC
- 16 TRBJ1-2 TRBD1 TRBV6-2/TRBV6-3 CASSYGGTASNYGYTF TGTGCCAGCAGTTACGGCGGGACAGCCTCTAACTATGGCTACACCTTC
few 16 TRBJ2-5 TRBD2 TRBV9 CASSITGTSGALDQYF TGTGCCAGCAGCATCACCGGGACTAGCGGGGCCCTGGACCAGTACTTC
many 14 TRBJ2-5 - TRBV28 CASSRPPEMETQYF TGTGCCAGCAGCCGACCGCCAGAGATGGAGACCCAGTACTTC
many 14 TRBJ1-1 - TRBV20-1 CSAENTFMRTEAFF TGCAGTGCTGAGAACACCTTCATGAGGACTGAAGCTTTCTTT
many 15 TRBJ2-7 TRBD1 TRBV28 CASSLAAGGVGEQYF TGTGCCAGCAGTTTAGCGGCAGGGGGCGTTGGCGAGCAGTACTTC
many 14 TRBJ2-5 - TRBV11-2 CASSPMDREETQYF TGTGCCAGCAGCCCGATGGACAGAGAAGAGACCCAGTACTTC
few 14 TRBJ2-3 TRBD2 TRBV6-5 CASSHREATDTQYF TGTGCCAGCAGTCACCGGGAGGCCACAGATACGCAGTATTTT
few 11 TRBJ1-1 - TRBV28 CATHEFTEAFF TGTGCCACCCACGAGTTCACTGAAGCTTTCTTT
many 14 TRBJ2-5 - TRBV2 CASTWTGRGETQYF TGTGCCAGCACCTGGACAGGGAGGGGAGAGACCCAGTACTTC
few 13 TRBJ2-7 - TRBV12-3/TRBV12-4 CASSPHGTYEQYF TGTGCCAGCAGTCCCCATGGGACCTACGAGCAGTACTTC
once 14 TRBJ2-7 - TRBV6-5 CASSYAPSSYEQYF TGTGCCAGCAGTTACGCCCCCAGCTCCTACGAGCAGTACTTC
many 19 TRBJ2-5 TRBD1 TRBV7-9 CASSLRSRTGASVRETQYF TGTGCCAGCAGCTTAAGGTCAAGGACAGGGGCTTCCGTCCGAGAGACCCAGTACTTC
- 17 TRBJ2-1 - TRBV7-2 CASSPRRGASSYNEQFF TGTGCCAGCAGCCCCCGGCGAGGGGCTAGCTCCTACAATGAGCAGTTCTTC
many 18 TRBJ2-7 - TRBV28 CASRFRFSRADSSYEQYF TGTGCCAGCAGGTTTCGGTTTTCGAGGGCCGACAGCTCCTACGAGCAGTACTTC
few 15 TRBJ2-5 - TRBV5-1 CASSSPAGYQETQYF TGCGCCAGCAGCTCCCCAGCGGGCTACCAAGAGACCCAGTACTTC
many 13 TRBJ1-1 - TRBV11-1 CASSYRVVTEAFF TGTGCCAGCAGCTACAGGGTTGTTACTGAAGCTTTCTTT
many 12 TRBJ1-2 - TRBV7-9 CASSWGPDGYTF TGTGCCAGCAGCTGGGGACCGGATGGCTACACCTTC
many 15 TRBJ1-2 - TRBV2 CASSEALQAAYGYTF TGTGCCAGCAGTGAAGCGCTTCAGGCTGCTTATGGCTACACCTTC
many 15 TRBJ1-1 - TRBV19 CASSIGDGLNTEAFF TGTGCCAGTAGTATAGGAGACGGCCTGAACACTGAAGCTTTCTTT
many 15 TRBJ2-7 TRBD2 TRBV7-2 CASSSYGLAVDEQYF TGTGCCAGCAGCTCCTATGGACTAGCGGTGGACGAGCAGTACTTC
many 15 TRBJ2-5 - TRBV27 CASSTPRDYQETQYF TGTGCCAGCAGTACCCCCCGGGATTACCAAGAGACCCAGTACTTC
- 12 TRBJ2-4 - TRBV6-1 CASSEGGNIQYF TGTGCCAGCAGCGAAGGGGGAAACATTCAGTACTTC
many 14 TRBJ2-7 - TRBV27 CASSPLGFSYEQYF TGTGCCAGCAGTCCCTTGGGTTTTTCCTACGAGCAGTACTTC
many 13 TRBJ2-7 - TRBV7-9 CASSRAGRHEQYF TGTGCCAGCAGCAGAGCAGGGCGACACGAGCAGTACTTC
many 14 TRBJ1-1 - TRBV5-1 CASSLIRGSTEAFF TGCGCCAGCAGCTTAATCAGGGGCAGCACTGAAGCTTTCTTT
few 14 TRBJ2-2 - TRBV2 CASRTGTNTGELFF TGTGCCAGCAGAACGGGAACGAACACCGGGGAGCTGTTTTTT
few 16 TRBJ2-5 TRBD2 TRBV7-9 CASSRYTSGSGETQYF TGTGCCAGCAGCAGATACACGAGCGGGAGCGGTGAGACCCAGTACTTC
many 13 TRBJ1-6 - TRBV12-3/TRBV12-4 CASSTDRNSPLHF TGTGCCAGCAGCACGGACCGTAATTCACCCCTCCACTTT
few 15 TRBJ1-3 - TRBV6-5 CASSYSIGAGNTIYF TGTGCCAGCAGTTACTCGATTGGCGCTGGAAACACCATATATTTT
many 15 TRBJ1-2 TRBD1 TRBV5-1 CASSLSGTGASGYTF TGCGCCAGCAGCTTGTCCGGGACAGGGGCATCCGGCTACACCTTC
many 14 TRBJ1-5 - TRBV28 CASSKTDSNQPQHF TGTGCCAGCAGCAAGACCGATAGCAATCAGCCCCAGCATTTT